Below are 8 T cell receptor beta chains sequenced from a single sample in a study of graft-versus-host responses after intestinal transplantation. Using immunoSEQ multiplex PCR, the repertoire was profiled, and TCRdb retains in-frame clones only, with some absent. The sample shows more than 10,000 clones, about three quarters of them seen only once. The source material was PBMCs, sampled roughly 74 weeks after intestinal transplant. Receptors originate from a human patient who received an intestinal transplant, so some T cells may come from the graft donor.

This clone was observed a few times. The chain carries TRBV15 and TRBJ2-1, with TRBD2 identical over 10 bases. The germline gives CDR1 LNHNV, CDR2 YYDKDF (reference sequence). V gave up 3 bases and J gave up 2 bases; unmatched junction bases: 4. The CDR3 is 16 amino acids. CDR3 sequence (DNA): TGTGCCACCAGCAGCGTAGCGGGGGGAGCCTACAATGAGCAGTTCTTC. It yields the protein CATSSVAGGAYNEQFF.

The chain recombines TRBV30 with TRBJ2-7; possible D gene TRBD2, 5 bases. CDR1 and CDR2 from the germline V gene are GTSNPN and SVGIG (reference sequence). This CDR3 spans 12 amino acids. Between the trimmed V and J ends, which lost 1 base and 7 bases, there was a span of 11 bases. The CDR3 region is CAWSGGRTEQYF. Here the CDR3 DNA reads TGTGCCTGGAGTGGAGGGAGAACGGAGCAGTACTTC.

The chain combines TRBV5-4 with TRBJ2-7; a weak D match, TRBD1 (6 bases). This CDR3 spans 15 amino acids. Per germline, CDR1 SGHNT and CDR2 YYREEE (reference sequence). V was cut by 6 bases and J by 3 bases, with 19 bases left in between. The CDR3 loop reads CASTPHPAGDYEQYF. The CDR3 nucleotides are TGTGCCAGCACCCCCCACCCGGCAGGGGACTACGAGCAGTACTTC. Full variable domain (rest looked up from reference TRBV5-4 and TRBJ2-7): ETGVTQSPTHLIKTRGQQVTLRCSSQSGHNTVSWYQQALGQGPQFIFQYYREEENGRGNFPPRFSGLQFPNYSSELNVNALELDDSALYLCASTPHPAGDYEQYFGPGTRLTVT.

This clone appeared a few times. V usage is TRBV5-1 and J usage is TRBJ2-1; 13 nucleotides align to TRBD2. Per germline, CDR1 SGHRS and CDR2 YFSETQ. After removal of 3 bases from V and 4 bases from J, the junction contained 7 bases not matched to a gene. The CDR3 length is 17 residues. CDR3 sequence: CASSWTSGSPSYNEQFF. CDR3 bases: TGCGCCAGCAGCTGGACTAGCGGGAGCCCCTCTTACAATGAGCAGTTCTTC.

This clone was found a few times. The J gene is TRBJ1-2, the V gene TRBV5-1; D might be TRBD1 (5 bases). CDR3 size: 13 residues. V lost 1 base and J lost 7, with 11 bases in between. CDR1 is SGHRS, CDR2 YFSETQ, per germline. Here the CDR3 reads CASSLTQGGGYTF. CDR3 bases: TGCGCCAGCAGCTTGACCCAGGGAGGTGGCTACACCTTC.

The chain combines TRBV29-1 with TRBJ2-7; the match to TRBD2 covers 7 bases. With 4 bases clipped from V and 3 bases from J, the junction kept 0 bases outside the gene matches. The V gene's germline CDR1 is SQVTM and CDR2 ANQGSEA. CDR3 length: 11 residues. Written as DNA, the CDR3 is TGCAGCGTTGGGGGGGGCTACGAGCAGTACTTC. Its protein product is CSVGGGYEQYF.

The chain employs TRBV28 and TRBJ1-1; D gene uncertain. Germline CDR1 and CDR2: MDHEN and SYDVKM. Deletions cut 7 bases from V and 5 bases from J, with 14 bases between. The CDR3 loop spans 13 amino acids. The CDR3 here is CASTPPSSTEAFF. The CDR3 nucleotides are TGTGCCAGCACCCCCCCCTCAAGTACTGAAGCTTTCTTT.

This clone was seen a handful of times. The CDR3 bases are TGTGCCAGCAGTGTGACTAGCGGGGCCCAAGAGACCCAGTACTTC. Translating it yields CASSVTSGAQETQYF. V usage is TRBV6-4 and J usage is TRBJ2-5, with TRBD2 matching over 11 bases. This CDR3 contains 15 residues. Germline values: CDR1 MRHNA, CDR2 SNTAGT. Unmatched junction bases numbered 2, after V lost 4 bases and J lost 1 base.